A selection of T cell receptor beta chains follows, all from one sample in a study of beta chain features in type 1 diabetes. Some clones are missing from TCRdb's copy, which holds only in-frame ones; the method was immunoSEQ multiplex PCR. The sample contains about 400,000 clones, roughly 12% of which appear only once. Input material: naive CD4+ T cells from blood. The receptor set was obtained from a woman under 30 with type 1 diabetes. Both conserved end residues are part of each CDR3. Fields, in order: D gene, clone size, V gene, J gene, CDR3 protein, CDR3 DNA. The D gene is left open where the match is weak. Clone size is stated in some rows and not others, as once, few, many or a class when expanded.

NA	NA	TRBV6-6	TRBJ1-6	CASISHRQVPNSPLHF	TGTGCCAGCATCTCACATAGACAGGTTCCAAATTCACCCCTCCACTTT
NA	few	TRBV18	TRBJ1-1	CASSLQGHENTEAFF	TGTGCCAGCTCACTACAGGGCCATGAGAACACTGAAGCTTTCTTT
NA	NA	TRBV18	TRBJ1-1	CASSPYLGNTEAFF	TGTGCCAGCTCACCTTACCTTGGCAACACTGAAGCTTTCTTT
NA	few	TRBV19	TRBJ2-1	CASSDRRYNEQFF	TGTGCCAGTAGCGACAGGAGATACAATGAGCAGTTCTTC
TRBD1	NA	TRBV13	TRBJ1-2	CASSTRRQGIGYTF	TGTGCCAGCAGCACCCGACGACAGGGAATCGGCTACACCTTC
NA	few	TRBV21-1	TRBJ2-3	CASSKSTSGGGTQYF	TGTGCCAGCAGCAAGAGTACTAGCGGAGGGGGCACGCAGTATTTT
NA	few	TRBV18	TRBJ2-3	CASSPDGGADTQYF	TGTGCCAGCTCACCAGACGGGGGAGCCGATACGCAGTATTTT
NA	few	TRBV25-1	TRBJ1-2	CASSESLNYGYTF	TGTGCCAGCAGTGAATCACTAAACTATGGCTACACCTTC
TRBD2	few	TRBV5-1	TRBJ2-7	CASSLATSGRWEQYF	TGCGCCAGCAGCTTGGCGACTAGCGGGAGATGGGAGCAGTACTTC
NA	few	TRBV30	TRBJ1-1	CAWSQGVNTEAFF	TGTGCCTGGAGTCAGGGCGTGAACACTGAAGCTTTCTTT
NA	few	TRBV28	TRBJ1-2	CASSALQGYGYGYTF	TGTGCCAGCAGTGCCCTCCAGGGGTATGGCTATGGCTACACCTTC
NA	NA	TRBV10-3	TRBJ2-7	CAISEGTPYEQYF	TGTGCCATCAGTGAAGGGACACCCTACGAGCAGTACTTC
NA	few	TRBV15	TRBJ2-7	CATSRVGGEQYF	TGTGCCACCAGCAGAGTGGGGGGCGAGCAGTACTTC
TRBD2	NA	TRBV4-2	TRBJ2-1	CASSQPQGTSGESSYNEQFF	TGTGCCAGCAGCCAACCCCAGGGGACTAGCGGTGAAAGCTCCTACAATGAGCAGTTCTTC
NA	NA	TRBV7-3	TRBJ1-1	CASSLTGNTEAFF	TGTGCCAGCAGCCTGACAGGGAACACTGAAGCTTTCTTT
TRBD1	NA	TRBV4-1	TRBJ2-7	CASSQDRDRYEQYF	TGCGCCAGCAGCCAAGATCGGGACAGATACGAGCAGTACTTC
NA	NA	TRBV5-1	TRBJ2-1	CASSLEGYLPGGTYNEQFF	TGCGCCAGCAGCCTGGAGGGATACTTACCCGGGGGAACCTACAATGAGCAGTTCTTC
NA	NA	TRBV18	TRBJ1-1	CASLGQKNTEAFF	TGTGCCAGCTTAGGACAGAAGAACACTGAAGCTTTCTTT
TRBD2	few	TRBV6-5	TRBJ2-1	CASRYLAGGNYNEQFF	TGTGCCAGCAGATACCTAGCGGGAGGTAACTACAATGAGCAGTTCTTC
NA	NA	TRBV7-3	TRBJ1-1	CASSLSVNTEAFF	TGTGCCAGCAGCTTATCGGTGAACACTGAAGCTTTCTTT
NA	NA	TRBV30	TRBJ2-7	CAWRGLTYEQYF	TGTGCCTGGAGGGGGCTAACTTACGAGCAGTACTTC
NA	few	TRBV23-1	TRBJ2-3	CASSLTSRGTDTQYF	TGCGCCAGCAGTCTAACTAGTCGAGGCACAGATACGCAGTATTTT
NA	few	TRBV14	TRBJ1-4	CASSQDLVQAGKLFF	TGTGCCAGCAGCCAAGATCTTGTCCAGGCTGGAAAACTGTTTTTT
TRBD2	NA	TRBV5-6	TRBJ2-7	CASSLAGVLGNEQYF	TGTGCCAGCAGTTTAGCGGGGGTGCTTGGCAACGAGCAGTACTTC
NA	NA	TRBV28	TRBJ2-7	CASSLYAWEQYF	TGTGCCAGCAGTTTATATGCGTGGGAGCAGTACTTC
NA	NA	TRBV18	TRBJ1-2	CASSPGEINGYTF	TGTGCCAGCTCACCCGGAGAAATAAATGGCTACACCTTC
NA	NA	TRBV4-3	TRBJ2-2	CASSLSGNTGELFF	TGCGCCAGCAGCCTTTCGGGAAACACCGGGGAGCTGTTTTTT
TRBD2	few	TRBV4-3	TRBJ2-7	CASSRLASAPLEQYF	TGCGCCAGCAGCCGACTAGCATCAGCTCCTTTGGAGCAGTACTTC
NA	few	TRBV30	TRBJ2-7	CAWRGNRRRFSYEQYF	TGTGCCTGGAGGGGAAATCGGAGGAGGTTCTCCTACGAGCAGTACTTC
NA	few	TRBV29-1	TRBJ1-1	CSVEGRMNTEAFF	TGCAGCGTTGAAGGGAGGATGAACACTGAAGCTTTCTTT
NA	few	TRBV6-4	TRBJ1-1	CASSETGFPRFRLRVSAFF	TGTGCCAGCAGTGAAACAGGGTTCCCTCGTTTTCGGCTTAGGGTTTCGGCTTTCTTT
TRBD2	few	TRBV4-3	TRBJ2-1	CASSQAIGLAGGGGEQFF	TGCGCCAGCAGCCAAGCAATCGGACTAGCGGGAGGTGGAGGTGAGCAGTTCTTC